The 10 T cell receptor beta chains reported below all come from one sample, sequenced in a study of T cell responses to AZD1222 COVID-19 vaccine. The table came from immunoSEQ multiplex PCR; TCRdb's copy has only in-frame clones and leaves some out. Here the sample spans tens of thousands of clones, 90% being singletons. The sequenced sample was peripheral blood, obtained 28 days after the second AZD1222 dose. The receptors stem from an adult who received the AZD1222 COVID-19 vaccine.

This sequence joins TRBV13 and TRBJ1-1; D remains unclear. The CDR3 loop spans 11 amino acids. The ends were cut back, 6 bases at V and 1 base at J, with 3 bases in the middle. Germline V gene lookup returns CDR1 PRHDT and CDR2 FYEKMQ (reference sequence). CDR3 region: CASSKNTEAFF. The CDR3 DNA sequence: TGTGCCAGCAGTAAGAACACTGAAGCTTTCTTT.

J is TRBJ1-5 and V is TRBV6-2 or TRBV6-3, with D unclear. Germline CDR1 reads MNHEY; CDR2 reads SVGEGT. This CDR3 comprises 15 residues. The V end was cut by 4 bases, the J end by 4 bases, with 14 bases between. The DNA for the CDR3 is TGTGCCAGCAGTTTGGGAGAAGCATGGAATCAGCCCCAGCATTTT. It codes for CASSLGEAWNQPQHF.

This chain links TRBV11-2 with TRBJ1-6; possibly TRBD1 for D (5 bases). Germline assignment: CDR1 SGHAT and CDR2 FQNNGV. V was pared by 3 bases and J by 6 bases, with 15 bases between. There are 16 residues in the CDR3. DNA of the CDR3: TGTGCCAGCAGCTTCCCCAGACAGCCTCTTAATTCACCCCTCCACTTT. It encodes CASSFPRQPLNSPLHF.

This rearrangement joins TRBV6-5 to TRBJ2-2, with D possibly being TRBD1 (6 bases). The V gene's germline CDR1 is MNHEY and CDR2 SVGAGI. CDR3 length equals 13 residues. Trimming cost V 5 bases and J 6 bases, with 10 bases left between them. CDR3 region: CASSPRQAGELFF. In DNA, the CDR3 is TGTGCCAGCAGTCCACGACAGGCCGGGGAGCTGTTTTTT.

This clone was counted once. The V call is TRBV4-2, the J call TRBJ2-7, with TRBD2 matching over 7 bases. Germline CDR1 LGHNA, CDR2 YNFKEQ. There are 15 residues in the CDR3. With 0 bases clipped from V and 2 bases from J, the junction kept 4 bases outside the gene matches. CDR3 coding DNA: TGTGCCAGCAGCCAAGAAGCGGGGCTGGCCTACGAGCAGTACTTC. This gives the protein CASSQEAGLAYEQYF.

The V call is TRBV29-1, the J call TRBJ1-5; 7 bases fit TRBD1. The germline gives CDR1 SQVTM, CDR2 ANQGSEA. This CDR3 is built from 13 residues. The trim removed 7 bases at V and 3 bases at J, leaving 6 bases unmatched. The CDR3 spells CSAGTDINQPQHF. The CDR3 DNA follows: TGCAGCGCCGGGACAGATATCAATCAGCCCCAGCATTTT.

The chain employs TRBV7-8 and TRBJ1-4, with 11 bases that match TRBD1. There are 14 residues in the CDR3. The V gene's germline CDR1 is SGHVS and CDR2 FQNEAQ. Trimming removed 6 bases from V and 8 bases from J; junction bases left unmatched: 5. The CDR3: CASSPRTGGEKLFF. CDR3 sequence (DNA): TGTGCCAGCAGTCCTAGGACAGGGGGCGAAAAACTGTTTTTT.

This clone was seen only a few times. The rearrangement joins TRBV5-6 to TRBJ1-6, with TRBD1 as a possible D gene (6 bases). CDR1 is SGHDT, CDR2 YYEEEE, per germline. V gave up 5 bases and J gave up 11 bases, with 14 bases separating them. This CDR3 comprises 13 residues. The CDR3 coding sequence is TGTGCCAGCAGACCGACAGGATCTACACCCCTCCACTTT. Translation gives CASRPTGSTPLHF. Complete variable domain (other parts from reference TRBV5-6 and TRBJ1-6): DAGVTQSPTHLIKTRGQQVTLRCSPKSGHDTVSWYQQALGQGPQFIFQYYEEEERQRGNFPDRFSGHQFPNYSSELNVNALLLGDSALYLCASRPTGSTPLHFGNGTRLTVT.

This clone has just one count. The chain joins TRBV7-9 to TRBJ1-5; D call uncertain. The germline V and J ends were trimmed by 0 bases and 7 bases, with 10 bases remaining between them. CDR1 is SEHNR and CDR2 is FQNEAQ in the germline V gene (reference sequence). This CDR3 contains 14 residues. As DNA, the CDR3 is TGTGCCAGCAGCTTAGCAGGGCGGCTACAGCCCCAGCATTTT. This sequence encodes CASSLAGRLQPQHF.

The genes are TRBV7-6 and TRBJ1-6, with 7 positions matching TRBD1. V trimming: 5 bases; J trimming: 0 bases; junction bases outside the gene matches: 10. CDR3 length: 18 residues. The germline V gene has CDR1 SGHVS and CDR2 FNYEAQ. The CDR3 protein is CASSRTQTGSSYNSPLHF. CDR3 sequence (DNA): TGTGCCAGCAGCCGAACCCAGACAGGGAGCTCCTATAATTCACCCCTCCACTTT.